Included here is one TCR beta chain sequence, with context. What it binds is not known. PCR amplification relied on 60 Vbeta primers (plus 13 Jbeta primers). Clones were sequenced by immunoSEQ multiplex PCR, and TCRdb holds only the in-frame ones, with some missing. The table has about 130,000 clones, roughly 17% seen once. This entry belongs to a study of cytomegalovirus exposure and HLA in healthy donors. CDR3 length equals 13 residues. CDR1 SGHVS and CDR2 FQNEAQ come from the germline V gene. V was clipped by 1 base and J by 8 bases, with 9 bases between them. Study-level findings and limits: The study listed roughly 160 cytomegalovirus-associated TCR beta chains. In presence/absence analyses, roughly uniform sequencing depth across donors was assumed.

Healthy bone marrow donors made up the donor group. The sequence derives from a female donor in good health and CMV-seropositive. Source material: PBMCs. The rearrangement uses TRBV7-8 and TRBJ2-1, with D possibly being TRBD2 (6 bases). As DNA, the CDR3 is TGTGCCAGCAGCTTAGGTGGAGGGCATGAGCAGTTCTTC. It specifies CASSLGGGHEQFF.